This TCR beta chain was retrieved from a study (dated by TCRdb to the early 2010s). Sequenced using an Illumina Genome Analyzer IIx. The public reads were quality trimmed at Q25 with fastp and then assembled into clones with MiXCR by TCRdb, keeping productive beta chains. Each entry merges the rows of one CDR3 protein and shows their most common DNA and genes. This sample holds about 15,000 distinct CDR3 sequences; 30% to 40% were observed only once. Approximately 16% of the sample is taken by the ten largest. V is cut by 6 bases and J by 4 bases, and the space between the germline ends is 12 bases. According to the germline V gene, CDR1 reads KGHSH and CDR2 reads LQKENI. The CDR3 has 13 amino acids, counting the end cysteine and phenylalanine. CDR3 DNA is the only sequence kept; it has 39 bases, read in frame from the first base. In its sample, this clonotype comes out as medium-sized (0.01 to 0.1%). Its cognate antigen has yet to be identified. Base qualities are not at hand, and no much larger clone is one base apart.

The chain uses TRBV18 and TRBJ1-1; confidence is insufficient to name the D gene. The sequenced material came from blood. The sequence derives from a human donor. The CDR3 has the sequence CASSPTPTTEAFF. Here is the DNA: TGTGCCAGCTCGCCGACTCCTACCACTGAAGCTTTCTTT.